This TCR beta chain stems from a study of shared clonotypes between healthy human individuals. This clone showed up just once. CDR3 length: 14 residues. The trim removed 6 bases at V and 5 bases at J, leaving 9 bases unmatched. Germline assignment: CDR1 MDHEN and CDR2 SYDVKM. The sorted-subset replicate PCRs were given about 210 ng DNA, which is approximately 30,000 T cell genomes. TCRdb keeps only in-frame clones here, not all; method: immunoSEQ multiplex PCR. This table has 550,000 to 700,000 clones, around four fifths appearing once. The specimen was memory CD4+ T cells sorted from blood. Indicated subset: CD45RA-negative fraction. The chain has TRBV28 and TRBJ1-2, with 7 bases matching TRBD1. This receptor was obtained from a woman in her 30s in good health. The CDR3 DNA follows: TGTGCCAGCAGACGTACAGGGGAAGGTTATGGCTACACCTTC. Translating gives CASRRTGEGYGYTF.